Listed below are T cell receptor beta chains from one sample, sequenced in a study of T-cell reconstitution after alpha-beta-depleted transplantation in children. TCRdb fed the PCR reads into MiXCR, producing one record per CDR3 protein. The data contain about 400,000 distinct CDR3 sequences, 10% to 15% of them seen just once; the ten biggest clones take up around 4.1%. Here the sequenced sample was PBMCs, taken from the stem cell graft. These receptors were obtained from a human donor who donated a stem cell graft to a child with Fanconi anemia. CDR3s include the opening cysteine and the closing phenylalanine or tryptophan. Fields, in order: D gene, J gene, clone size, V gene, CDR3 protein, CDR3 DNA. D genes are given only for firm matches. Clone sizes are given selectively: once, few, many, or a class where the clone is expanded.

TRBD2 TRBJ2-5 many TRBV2 CATQMGLAGKETQYF TGTGCCACCCAGATGGGACTAGCGGGAAAAGAGACCCAGTACTTC
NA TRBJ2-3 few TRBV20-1 CSAGGSHLGDTQYF TGCAGTGCTGGGGGGAGCCATCTCGGTGATACGCAGTATTTT
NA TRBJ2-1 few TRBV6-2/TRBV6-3 CATQGGYNEQFF TGTGCCACTCAGGGGGGGTACAATGAGCAGTTCTTC
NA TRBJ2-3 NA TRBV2 CASTNPSTDTQYF TGTGCCAGCACGAACCCTAGCACAGATACGCAGTATTTT
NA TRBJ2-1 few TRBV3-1 CASSHRRSFYNEQFF TGTGCCAGCAGCCACAGGAGGTCCTTTTACAATGAGCAGTTCTTC
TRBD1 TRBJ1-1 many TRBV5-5 CASSLYGTGDTEAFF TGTGCCAGCAGCTTGTACGGGACAGGGGACACTGAAGCTTTCTTT
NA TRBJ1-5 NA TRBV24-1 CATLPFHHRFQPQHF TGTGCCACCCTCCCGTTTCACCATAGGTTTCAGCCCCAGCATTTT
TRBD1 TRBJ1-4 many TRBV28 CASSDHRGGNEKLFF TGTGCCAGCAGTGACCACAGGGGGGGGAATGAAAAACTGTTTTTT
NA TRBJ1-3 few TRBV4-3 CASSWESSSGNTIYF TGCGCCAGCAGTTGGGAGAGCAGCTCTGGAAACACCATATATTTT
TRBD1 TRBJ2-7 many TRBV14 CASSYSGTVLEQYF TGTGCCAGCAGCTATTCCGGGACAGTGCTCGAGCAGTACTTC
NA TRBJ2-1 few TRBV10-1 CASSEGGGAEQFF TGCGCCAGCAGTGAAGGGGGGGGGGCTGAGCAGTTCTTC
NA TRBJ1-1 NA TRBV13 CASKGRTISNTEAFF TGTGCCAGTAAAGGCAGGACAATATCGAACACTGAAGCTTTCTTT
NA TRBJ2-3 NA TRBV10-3 CATQLAPSTDTQYF TGTGCCACGCAGCTGGCCCCAAGCACAGATACGCAGTATTTT
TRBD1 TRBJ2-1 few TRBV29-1 CSARGQGADEQFF TGCAGCGCCCGGGGGCAGGGGGCGGATGAGCAGTTCTTC
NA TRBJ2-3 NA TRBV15 CATSRDKPDGTQYF TGTGCCACCAGCAGAGATAAGCCTGATGGTACGCAGTATTTT
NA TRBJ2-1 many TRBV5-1 CASSLPSLGSYNEQFF TGCGCCAGCAGCTTGCCCAGTTTGGGCTCCTACAATGAGCAGTTCTTC
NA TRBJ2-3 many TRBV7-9 CASSLAVSSTDTQYF TGTGCCAGCAGCTTAGCGGTCTCTAGCACAGATACGCAGTATTTT
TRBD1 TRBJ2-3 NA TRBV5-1 CASRSPGQGTDTQYF TGCGCCAGCAGGTCCCCGGGACAGGGTACAGATACGCAGTATTTT
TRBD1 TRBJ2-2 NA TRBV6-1 CASSFTGTGSNTGELFF TGTGCCAGCAGCTTCACCGGGACAGGGTCGAACACCGGGGAGCTGTTTTTT
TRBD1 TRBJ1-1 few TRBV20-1 CSARGPGQMNTEAFF TGCAGTGCTAGGGGACCGGGACAGATGAACACTGAAGCTTTCTTT
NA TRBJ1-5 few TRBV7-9 CASSSLRGGEPQHF TGTGCCAGCAGCTCACTCAGAGGTGGTGAGCCCCAGCATTTT
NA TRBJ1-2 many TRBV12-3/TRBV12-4 CASSFLGGYGYTF TGTGCCAGCAGTTTCTTAGGGGGCTATGGCTACACCTTC
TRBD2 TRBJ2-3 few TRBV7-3 CASSPQIAGSDTQYF TGTGCCAGCAGCCCCCAAATAGCGGGGTCCGATACGCAGTATTTT
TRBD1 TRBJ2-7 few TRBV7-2 CASSFRQGYEQYF TGTGCCAGCAGCTTCCGACAGGGCTACGAGCAGTACTTC
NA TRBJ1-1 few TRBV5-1 CASSLGRSGNNEAFF TGCGCCAGCAGCTTGGGGCGCTCAGGCAACAATGAAGCTTTCTTT
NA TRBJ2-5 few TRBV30 CAWSAVQETQYF TGTGCCTGGAGTGCGGTCCAAGAGACCCAGTACTTC
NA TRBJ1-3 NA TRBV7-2 CASSEQAGNTIYF TGTGCCAGCAGTGAGCAAGCCGGAAACACCATATATTTT
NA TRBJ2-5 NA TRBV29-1 CSAESGEETQYF TGCAGCGCCGAGTCGGGAGAAGAGACCCAGTACTTC
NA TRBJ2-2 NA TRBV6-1 CASSPSDSYTGELFF TGTGCCAGCAGCCCTTCGGACAGTTACACCGGGGAGCTGTTTTTT